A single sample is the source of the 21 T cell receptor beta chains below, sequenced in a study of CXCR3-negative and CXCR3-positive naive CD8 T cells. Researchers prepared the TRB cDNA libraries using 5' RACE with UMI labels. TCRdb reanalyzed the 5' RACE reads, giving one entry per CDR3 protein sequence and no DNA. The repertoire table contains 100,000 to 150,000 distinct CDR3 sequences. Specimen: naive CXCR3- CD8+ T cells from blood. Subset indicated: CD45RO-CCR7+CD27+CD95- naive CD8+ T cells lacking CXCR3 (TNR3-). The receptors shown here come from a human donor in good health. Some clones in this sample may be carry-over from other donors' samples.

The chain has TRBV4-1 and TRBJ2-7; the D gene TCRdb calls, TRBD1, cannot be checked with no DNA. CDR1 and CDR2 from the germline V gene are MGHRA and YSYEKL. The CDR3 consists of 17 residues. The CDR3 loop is CASSHPTDRINSYEQYF.

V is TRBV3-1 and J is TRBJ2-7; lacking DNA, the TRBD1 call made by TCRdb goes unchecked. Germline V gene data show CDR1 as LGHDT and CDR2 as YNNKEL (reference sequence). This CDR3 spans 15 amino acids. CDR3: CASSQWDGGSYEQYF.

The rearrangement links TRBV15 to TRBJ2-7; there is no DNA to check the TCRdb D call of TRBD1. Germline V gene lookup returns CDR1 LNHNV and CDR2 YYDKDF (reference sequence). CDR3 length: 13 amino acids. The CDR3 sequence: CATSLDRAAEQYF.

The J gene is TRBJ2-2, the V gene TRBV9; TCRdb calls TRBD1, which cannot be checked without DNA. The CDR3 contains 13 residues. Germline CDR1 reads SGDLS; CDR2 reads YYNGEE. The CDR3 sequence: CASSVGTARELFF.

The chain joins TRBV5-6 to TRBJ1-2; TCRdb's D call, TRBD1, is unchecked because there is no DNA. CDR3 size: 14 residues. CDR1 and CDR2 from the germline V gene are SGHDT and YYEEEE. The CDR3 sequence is CASSLGGATGGYTF.

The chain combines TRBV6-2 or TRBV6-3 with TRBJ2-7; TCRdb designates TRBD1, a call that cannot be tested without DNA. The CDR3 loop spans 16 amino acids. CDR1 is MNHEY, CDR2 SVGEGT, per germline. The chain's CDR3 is CASSTPDGAVTYEQYF.

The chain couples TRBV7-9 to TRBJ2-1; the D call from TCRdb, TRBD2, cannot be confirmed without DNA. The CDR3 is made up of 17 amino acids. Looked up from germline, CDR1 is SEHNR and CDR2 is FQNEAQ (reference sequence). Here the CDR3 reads CASSLPELTSFYNEQFF.

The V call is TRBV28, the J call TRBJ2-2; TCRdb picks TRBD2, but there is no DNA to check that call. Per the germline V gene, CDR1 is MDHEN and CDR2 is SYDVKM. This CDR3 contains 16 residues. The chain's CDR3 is CASSTPGLAGTGELFF.

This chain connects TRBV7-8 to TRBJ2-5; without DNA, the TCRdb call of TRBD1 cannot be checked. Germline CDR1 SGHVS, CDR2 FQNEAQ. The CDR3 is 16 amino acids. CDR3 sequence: CASSSVRDPGQETQYF.

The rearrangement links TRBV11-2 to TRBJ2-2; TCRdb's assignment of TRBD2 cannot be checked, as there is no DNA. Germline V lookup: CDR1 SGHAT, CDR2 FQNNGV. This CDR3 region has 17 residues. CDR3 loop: CASTTNGLAGGSGELFF.

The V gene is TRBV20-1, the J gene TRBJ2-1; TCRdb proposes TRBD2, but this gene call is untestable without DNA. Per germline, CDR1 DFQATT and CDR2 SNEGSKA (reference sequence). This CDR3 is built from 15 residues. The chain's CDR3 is CSAHGTSRGWGEQFF.

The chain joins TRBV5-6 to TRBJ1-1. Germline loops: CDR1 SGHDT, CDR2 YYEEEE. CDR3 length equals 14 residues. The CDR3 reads CASSAGRTNTEAFF. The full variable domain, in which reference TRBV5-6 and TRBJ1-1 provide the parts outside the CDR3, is DAGVTQSPTHLIKTRGQQVTLRCSPKSGHDTVSWYQQALGQGPQFIFQYYEEEERQRGNFPDRFSGHQFPNYSSELNVNALLLGDSALYLCASSAGRTNTEAFFGQGTRLTVV.

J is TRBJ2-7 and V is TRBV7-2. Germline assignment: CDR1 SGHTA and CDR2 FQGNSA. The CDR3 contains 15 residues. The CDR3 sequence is CASSLVAGGFYEQYF. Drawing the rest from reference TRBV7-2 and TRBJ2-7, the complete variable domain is GAGVSQSPSNKVTEKGKDVELRCDPISGHTALYWYRQSLGQGLEFLIYFQGNSAPDKSGLPSDRFSAERTGGSVSTLTIQRTQQEDSAVYLCASSLVAGGFYEQYFGPGTRLTVT.

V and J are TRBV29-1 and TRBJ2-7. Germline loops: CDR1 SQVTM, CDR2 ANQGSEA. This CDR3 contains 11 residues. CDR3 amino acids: CSVVHSYEQYF.

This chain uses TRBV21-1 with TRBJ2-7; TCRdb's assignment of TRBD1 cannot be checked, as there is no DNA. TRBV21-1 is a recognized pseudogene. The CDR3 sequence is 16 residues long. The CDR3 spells CASRRSGDRTRFEQYF.

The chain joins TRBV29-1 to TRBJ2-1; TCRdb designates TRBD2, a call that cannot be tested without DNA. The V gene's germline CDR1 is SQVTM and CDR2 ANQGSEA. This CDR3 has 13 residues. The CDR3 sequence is CSVRLAGFHEQFF.

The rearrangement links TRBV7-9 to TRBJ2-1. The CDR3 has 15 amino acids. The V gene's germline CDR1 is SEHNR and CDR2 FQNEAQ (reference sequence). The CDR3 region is CASSFTASSYNEQFF.

CDR3 sequence: CSGHSSTDTQYF. The rearrangement uses TRBV29-1 and TRBJ2-3. The CDR3 extends over 12 amino acids. Germline-derived CDR1 and CDR2 are SQVTM and ANQGSEA.

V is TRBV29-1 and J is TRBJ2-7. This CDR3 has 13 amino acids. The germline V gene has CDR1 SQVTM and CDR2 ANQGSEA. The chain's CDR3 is CSVEADGTYEQYF.

The CDR3: CASSWGRDEQFF. This rearrangement joins TRBV11-2 to TRBJ2-1; no DNA is available, so the TRBD1 call from TCRdb remains unchecked. CDR3 size: 12 residues. In germline, CDR1 is SGHAT, CDR2 FQNNGV.

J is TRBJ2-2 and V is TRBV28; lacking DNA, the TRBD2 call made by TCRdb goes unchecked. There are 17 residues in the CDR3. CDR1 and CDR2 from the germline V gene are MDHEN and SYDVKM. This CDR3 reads CASSPNPIDYLTGELFF. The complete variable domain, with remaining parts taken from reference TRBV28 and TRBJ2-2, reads DVKVTQSSRYLVKRTGEKVFLECVQDMDHENMFWYRQDPGLGLRLIYFSYDVKMKEKGDIPEGYSVSREKKERFSLILESASTNQTSMYLCASSPNPIDYLTGELFFGEGSRLTVL.